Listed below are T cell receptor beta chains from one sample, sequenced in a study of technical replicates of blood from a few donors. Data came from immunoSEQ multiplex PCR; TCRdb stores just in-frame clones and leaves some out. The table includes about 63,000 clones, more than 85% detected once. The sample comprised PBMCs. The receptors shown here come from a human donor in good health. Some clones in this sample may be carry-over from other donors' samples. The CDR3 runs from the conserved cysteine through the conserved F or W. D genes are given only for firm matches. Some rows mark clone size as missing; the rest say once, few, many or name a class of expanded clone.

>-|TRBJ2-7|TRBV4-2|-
TGTGCCAGCAGCCAGGAGGGGCTGACCCAACAGCAGTACTTC
CASSQEGLTQQQYF
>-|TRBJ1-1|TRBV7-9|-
TGTGCCAGCAGCCCCCACCGACCTGGACAGCCTGAAGCTTTCTTT
CASSPHRPGQPEAFF
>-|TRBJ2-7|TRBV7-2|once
TGTGCCAGCAGCTTAGAGGGGGCCTACGAGCAGTACTTC
CASSLEGAYEQYF
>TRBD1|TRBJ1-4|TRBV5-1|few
TGCGCCAGCAGCTTACAGGGGGCGAGTATTAATGAAAAACTGTTTTTT
CASSLQGASINEKLFF
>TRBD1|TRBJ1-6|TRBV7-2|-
TGTGCCAGCAGCGCCGACAGGGGGCAGAATTCACCCCTCCACTTT
CASSADRGQNSPLHF
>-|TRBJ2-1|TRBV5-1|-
TGCGCCAGCAGCTTACCTAGCGCCTACAATGAGCAGTTCTTC
CASSLPSAYNEQFF
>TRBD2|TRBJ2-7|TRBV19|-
TGTGCCCTGCCTCGGCTAGCGGGAGGCGGGCAGTACTTC
CALPRLAGGGQYF
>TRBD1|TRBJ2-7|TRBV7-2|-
TGTGCCAGCAGCTTAGGGGCAGGGGGTGCCTACGAGCAGTACTTC
CASSLGAGGAYEQYF
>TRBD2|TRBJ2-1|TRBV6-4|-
TGTGCCAGCAGTGTCCTAGCGGGGGATAACAATGAGCAGTTCTTC
CASSVLAGDNNEQFF
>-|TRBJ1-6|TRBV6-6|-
TGTGCCAGCAGGATAGGACAGACGAATTCACCCCTCCACTTT
CASRIGQTNSPLHF
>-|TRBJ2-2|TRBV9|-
TGTGCCAGCAGCGTAGTACAGGGCGGCACCGGGGAGCTGTTTTTT
CASSVVQGGTGELFF
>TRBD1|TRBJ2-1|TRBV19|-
TGTGCCAGTAGTATAGAATCCAGGGGGTATGAGCAGTTCTTC
CASSIESRGYEQFF
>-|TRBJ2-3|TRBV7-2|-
TGTGCCAGCAGCTTAAGCTACACAGATACGCAGTATTTT
CASSLSYTDTQYF
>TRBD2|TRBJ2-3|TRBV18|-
TGTGCCAGCTCACCAGGCAGCGGGAGAGGAGATACGCAGTATTTT
CASSPGSGRGDTQYF
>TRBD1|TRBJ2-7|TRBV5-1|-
TGCGCCAGCAGTGCCCCCGGGACAGGGTCGGGTTCGGAGCAGTACTTC
CASSAPGTGSGSEQYF
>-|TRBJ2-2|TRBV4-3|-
TGCGCCAGCAGCCAAAGGTCGGGGACCGGGGAGCTGTTTTTT
CASSQRSGTGELFF
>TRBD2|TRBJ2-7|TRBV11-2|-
TGTGCCAGCAGGGCCGGGACTAGCGGGGGAACTCACTCCTACGAGCAGTACTTC
CASRAGTSGGTHSYEQYF
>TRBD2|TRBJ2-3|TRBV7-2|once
TGTGCCAGCAGCCCGGGAGGGGATACGCAGTATTTT
CASSPGGDTQYF
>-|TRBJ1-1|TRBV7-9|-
TGTGCCAGCAGCTCCCCCCCAAGGGGTGAAGCTTTCTTT
CASSSPPRGEAFF
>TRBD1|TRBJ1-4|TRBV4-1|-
TGCGCCAGCAGCCCTGGGACAGGAGAAAAACTGTTTTTT
CASSPGTGEKLFF
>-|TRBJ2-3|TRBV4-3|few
TGCGCCAGCAGCCGGGTAGCGCTAAGCACAGATACGCAGTATTTT
CASSRVALSTDTQYF
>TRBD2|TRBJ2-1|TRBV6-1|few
TGTGCCAGCACTATTTCTAGCGGGGGCAATGAGCAGTTCTTC
CASTISSGGNEQFF
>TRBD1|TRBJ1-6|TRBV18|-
TGTGCCAGCTCACCAAGGGATCCGGGACAGGGCAATTCACCCCTCCACTTT
CASSPRDPGQGNSPLHF